This T cell receptor (beta chain) is drawn from a study of T cells in Graves' hyperthyroidism and ophthalmopathy. Overall study results and limits: Also found in blood were most expanded thyroid clonotypes above 0.001.

The cohort's ophthalmopathy patients, a group with duration under 3 months, had a Clinical Activity Score of at least 3 and a NOSPECS grade of at least 4. CDR1 is MDHEN, CDR2 SYDVKM, per germline. The length of the CDR3 is 15 residues. The V and J ends lost 3 bases and 6 bases respectively, with 14 bases between them. The investigators amplified TCR beta CDR3 regions from RNA transcripts. The HTBI primer set served for first-round RT-PCR of the TCR CDR3. TCRdb re-called the multiplex PCR reads with MiXCR, one entry per CDR3 protein. Of over 300,000 distinct CDR3 sequences in the sample, approximately 14% are singletons; the top ten hold about 37%. This clonotype occurred many times. Its specificity is not known.

This TCR was sampled from a woman aged 40 to 50 with Graves' ophthalmopathy. Input material: blood. This sequence joins TRBV28 and TRBJ2-2; tentative D call: TRBD1 (7 bases). The CDR3 bases are TGTGCCAGCAGTTTGGAGCAGGGGGGTTCCGGGGAGCTGTTTTTT. It is translated as CASSLEQGGSGELFF.